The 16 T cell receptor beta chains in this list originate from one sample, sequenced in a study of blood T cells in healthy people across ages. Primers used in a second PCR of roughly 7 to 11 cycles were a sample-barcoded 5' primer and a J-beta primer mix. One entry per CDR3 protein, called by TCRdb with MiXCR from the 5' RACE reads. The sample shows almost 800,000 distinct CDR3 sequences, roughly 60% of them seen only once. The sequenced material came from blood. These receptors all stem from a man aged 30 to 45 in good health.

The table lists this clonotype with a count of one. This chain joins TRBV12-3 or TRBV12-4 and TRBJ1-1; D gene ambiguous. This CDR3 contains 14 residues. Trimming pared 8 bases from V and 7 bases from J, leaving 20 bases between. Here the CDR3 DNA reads TGTGCCAGCGTAGCCCACTTAAGCGCCCTTGAAGCTTTCTTT. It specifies CASVAHLSALEAFF.

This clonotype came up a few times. The CDR3 here is CSARDYTGPQEQFF. In DNA form, the CDR3 reads TGCAGTGCTAGAGATTACACGGGGCCACAGGAGCAGTTCTTC. The chain is built from TRBV20-1 and TRBJ2-1; D may be TRBD1 or TRBD2 (5 bases each). The germline CDR1 and CDR2 sequences are DFQATT and SNEGSKA (reference sequence). V lost 0 bases to trimming and J lost 10 bases, with 16 bases between them. There are 14 residues in the CDR3.

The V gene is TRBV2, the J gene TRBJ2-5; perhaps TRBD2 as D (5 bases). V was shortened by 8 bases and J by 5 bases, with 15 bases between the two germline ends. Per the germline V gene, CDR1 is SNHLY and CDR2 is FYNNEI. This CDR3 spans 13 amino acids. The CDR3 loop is CASCSDLSETQYF. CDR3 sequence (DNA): TGTGCCAGCTGCTCGGACTTGTCGGAGACCCAGTACTTC.

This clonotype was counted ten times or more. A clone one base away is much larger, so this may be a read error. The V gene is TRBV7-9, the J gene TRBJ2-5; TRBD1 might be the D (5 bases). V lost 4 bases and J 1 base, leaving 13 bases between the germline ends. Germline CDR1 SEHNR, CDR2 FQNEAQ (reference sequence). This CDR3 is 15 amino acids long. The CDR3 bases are TGTGCCAGCAGCTCCCCTCGACAGATCCAAGAGACCCAGTACTTC. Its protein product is CASSSPRQIQETQYF.

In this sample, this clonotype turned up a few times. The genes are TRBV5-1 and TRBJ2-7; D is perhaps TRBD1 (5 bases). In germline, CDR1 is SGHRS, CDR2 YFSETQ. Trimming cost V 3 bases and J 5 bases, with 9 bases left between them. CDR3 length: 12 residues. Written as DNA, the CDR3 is TGCGCCAGCAGCTACGACAGCCACGAGCAGTACTTC. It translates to CASSYDSHEQYF.

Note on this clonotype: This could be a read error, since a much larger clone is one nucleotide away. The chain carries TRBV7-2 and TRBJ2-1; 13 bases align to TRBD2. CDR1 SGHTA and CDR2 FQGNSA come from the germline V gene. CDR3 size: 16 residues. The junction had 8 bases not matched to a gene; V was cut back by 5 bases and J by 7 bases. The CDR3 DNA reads TGTGCCAGCAGCCTTACTAGCGGGGGGGTCCTAAATGAGCAGTTCTTC. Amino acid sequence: CASSLTSGGVLNEQFF. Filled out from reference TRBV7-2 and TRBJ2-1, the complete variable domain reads GAGVSQSPSNKVTEKGKDVELRCDPISGHTALYWYRQSLGQGLEFLIYFQGNSAPDKSGLPSDRFSAERTGGSVSTLTIQRTQQEDSAVYLCASSLTSGGVLNEQFFGPGTRLTVL.

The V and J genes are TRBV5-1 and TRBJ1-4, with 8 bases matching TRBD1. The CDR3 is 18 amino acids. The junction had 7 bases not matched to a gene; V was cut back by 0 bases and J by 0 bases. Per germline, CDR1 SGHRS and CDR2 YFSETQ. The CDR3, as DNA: TGCGCCAGCAGCTTGGGGGACAGGACCGGCGCAACTAATGAAAAACTGTTTTTT. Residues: CASSLGDRTGATNEKLFF.

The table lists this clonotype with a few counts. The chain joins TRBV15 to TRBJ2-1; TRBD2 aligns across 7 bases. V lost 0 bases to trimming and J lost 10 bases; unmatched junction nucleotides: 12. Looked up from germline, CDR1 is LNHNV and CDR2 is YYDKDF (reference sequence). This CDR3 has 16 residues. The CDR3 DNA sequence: TGTGCCACCAGCAGAGAAAGGGTGGCGGGAGTAGGAGAGCAGTTCTTC. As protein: CATSRERVAGVGEQFF.

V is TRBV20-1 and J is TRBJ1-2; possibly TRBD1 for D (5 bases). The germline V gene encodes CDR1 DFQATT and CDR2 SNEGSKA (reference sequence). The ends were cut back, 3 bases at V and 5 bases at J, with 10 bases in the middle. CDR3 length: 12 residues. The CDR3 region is CSASPGWYGYTF. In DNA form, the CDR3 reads TGCAGTGCTAGTCCAGGGTGGTATGGCTACACCTTC.

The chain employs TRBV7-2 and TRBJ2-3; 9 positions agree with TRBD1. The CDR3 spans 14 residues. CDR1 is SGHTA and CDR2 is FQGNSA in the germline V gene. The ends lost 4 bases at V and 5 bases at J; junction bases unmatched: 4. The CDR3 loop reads CASSSTGGQDTQYF. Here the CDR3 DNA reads TGTGCCAGCAGCTCCACAGGGGGCCAAGATACGCAGTATTTT.

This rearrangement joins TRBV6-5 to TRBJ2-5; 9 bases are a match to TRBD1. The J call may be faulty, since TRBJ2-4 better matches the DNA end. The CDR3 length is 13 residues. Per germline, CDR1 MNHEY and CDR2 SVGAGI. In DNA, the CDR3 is TGTGCCAGCCGGACAGGGGTAAAAAACATTCAGTACTTC. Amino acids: CASRTGVKNIQYF.

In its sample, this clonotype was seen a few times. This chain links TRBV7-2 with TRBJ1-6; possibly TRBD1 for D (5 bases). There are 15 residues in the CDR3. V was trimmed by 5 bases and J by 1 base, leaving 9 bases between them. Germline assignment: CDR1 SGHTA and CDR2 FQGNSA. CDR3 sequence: CASSSSGSYNSPLHF. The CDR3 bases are TGTGCCAGCAGCAGCTCAGGGTCCTATAATTCACCCCTCCACTTT. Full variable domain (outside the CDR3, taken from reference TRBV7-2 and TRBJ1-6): GAGVSQSPSNKVTEKGKDVELRCDPISGHTALYWYRQSLGQGLEFLIYFQGNSAPDKSGLPSDRFSAERTGGSVSTLTIQRTQQEDSAVYLCASSSSGSYNSPLHFGNGTRLTVT.

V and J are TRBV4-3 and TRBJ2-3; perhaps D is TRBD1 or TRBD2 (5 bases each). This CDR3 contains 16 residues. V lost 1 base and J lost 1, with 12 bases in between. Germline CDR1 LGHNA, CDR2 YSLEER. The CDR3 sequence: CASSQAPGPGTDTQYF. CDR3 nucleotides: TGCGCCAGCAGCCAAGCCCCGGGACCCGGCACAGATACGCAGTATTTT.

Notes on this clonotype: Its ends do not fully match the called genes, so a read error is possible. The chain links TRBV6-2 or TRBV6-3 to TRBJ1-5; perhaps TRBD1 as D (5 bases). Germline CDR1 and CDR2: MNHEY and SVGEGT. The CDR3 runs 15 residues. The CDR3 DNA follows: TGTGCTAGCAGACTCGACGGCGGACACAATCAGCCCCAGCATTTT. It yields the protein CASRLDGGHNQPQHF.

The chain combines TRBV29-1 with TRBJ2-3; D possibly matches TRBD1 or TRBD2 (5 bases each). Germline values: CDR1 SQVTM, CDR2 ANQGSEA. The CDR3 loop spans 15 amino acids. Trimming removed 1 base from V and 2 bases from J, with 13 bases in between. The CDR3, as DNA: TGCAGCGTTGAAGCTCGGAGGACAAACACAGATACGCAGTATTTT. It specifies CSVEARRTNTDTQYF.

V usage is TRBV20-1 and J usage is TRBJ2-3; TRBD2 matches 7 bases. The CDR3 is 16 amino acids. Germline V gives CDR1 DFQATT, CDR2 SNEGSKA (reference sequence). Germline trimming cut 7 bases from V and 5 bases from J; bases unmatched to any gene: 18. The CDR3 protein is CSVTHLGEGQEDTQYF. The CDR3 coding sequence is TGCAGTGTCACCCATCTGGGGGAGGGCCAAGAAGATACGCAGTATTTT.